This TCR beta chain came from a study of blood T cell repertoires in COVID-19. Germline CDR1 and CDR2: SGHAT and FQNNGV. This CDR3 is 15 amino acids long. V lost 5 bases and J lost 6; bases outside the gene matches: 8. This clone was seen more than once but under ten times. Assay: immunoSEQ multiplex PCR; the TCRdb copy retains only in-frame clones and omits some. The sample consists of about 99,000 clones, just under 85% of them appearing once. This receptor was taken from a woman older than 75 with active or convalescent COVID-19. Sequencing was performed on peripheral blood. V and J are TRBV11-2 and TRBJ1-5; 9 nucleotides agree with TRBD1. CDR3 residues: CASSGGTGHGQPQHF. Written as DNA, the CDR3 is TGTGCCAGCAGCGGCGGGACAGGGCATGGTCAGCCCCAGCATTTT.